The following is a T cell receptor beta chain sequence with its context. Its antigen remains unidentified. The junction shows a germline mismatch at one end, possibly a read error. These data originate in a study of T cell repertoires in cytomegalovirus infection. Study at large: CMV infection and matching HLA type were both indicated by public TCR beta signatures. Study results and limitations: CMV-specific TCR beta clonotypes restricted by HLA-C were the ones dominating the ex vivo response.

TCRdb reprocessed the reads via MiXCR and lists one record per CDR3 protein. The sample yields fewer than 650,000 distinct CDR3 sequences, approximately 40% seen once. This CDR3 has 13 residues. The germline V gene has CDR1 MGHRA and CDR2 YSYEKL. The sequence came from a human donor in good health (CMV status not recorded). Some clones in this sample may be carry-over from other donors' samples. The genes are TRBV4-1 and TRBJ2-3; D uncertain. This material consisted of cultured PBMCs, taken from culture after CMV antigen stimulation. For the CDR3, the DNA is TGTGCCAGCAGCCAAGTCGTCGCGGATACGCAGTATTTT. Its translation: CASSQVVADTQYF.